This T cell receptor (beta chain) was captured by sequencing in a study of T-cell memory formation after mild COVID-19. Points from the study as a whole: Memory sampled before infection contained some responding clones, suggesting cross-reactive memory joined. Contracting clones from day 15 to 85 showed balanced CD4/CD8; later expanders favored CD4+.

MiXCR, applied by TCRdb to the 5' RACE reads, yields one record per CDR3 protein. The sample includes some 270,000 distinct CDR3 sequences, about 16% of them seen just once. On this clonotype itself: What it recognizes is unknown.

The germline V gene encodes CDR1 MGHDK and CDR2 SYGVNS. This CDR3 contains 14 residues. V was clipped by 1 base and J by 4 bases, with 10 bases between them. V is TRBV25-1 and J is TRBJ1-2; D ambiguous. The TCR comes from an adult woman who had mild COVID-19 (a few samples of this study predate the infection). Cell type and time point are not known. Source material: PBMCs or a T cell subset sorted from them (not recorded which). CDR3 DNA: TGTGCCAGCAGTGAATGGGGAAGTACCTATGGCTACACCTTC. The encoded protein is CASSEWGSTYGYTF.